This T cell receptor beta chain was retrieved from a study of blood T cells in healthy people across ages. PCR was performed a second time for about 7 to 11 cycles using a sample-barcoded 5' primer and a J-beta primer mix. A tag from a template-switch adaptor with 12 random nucleotides marked each cDNA molecule. TCRdb reprocessed the 5' RACE reads via MiXCR and lists one record per CDR3 protein. In the table there are 1 million to 1.2 million distinct CDR3 sequences, more than 30% of which are singletons. Each donor was a healthy Caucasian individual from Russia, aged roughly 6 to 90. Donors each provided 7.5 to 10 milliliters of peripheral blood. Total RNA amounts of at least 6 micrograms were extracted per sample. This CDR3 is built from 16 residues. The ends were cut back, 1 base at V and 4 bases at J, with 16 bases in the middle. CDR1 and CDR2 from the germline V gene are ENHRY and SYGVKD.

V gene TRBV10-3 combines with J gene TRBJ1-2; D uncertain. The receptor was isolated from a man aged 18 to 35 in good health. The sequencing sample was made of blood. CDR3 nucleotide sequence: TGTGCCATCAGTGAGTGGGGTGGCCCTCGCGGCTATGGCTACACCTTC. This sequence encodes CAISEWGGPRGYGYTF.